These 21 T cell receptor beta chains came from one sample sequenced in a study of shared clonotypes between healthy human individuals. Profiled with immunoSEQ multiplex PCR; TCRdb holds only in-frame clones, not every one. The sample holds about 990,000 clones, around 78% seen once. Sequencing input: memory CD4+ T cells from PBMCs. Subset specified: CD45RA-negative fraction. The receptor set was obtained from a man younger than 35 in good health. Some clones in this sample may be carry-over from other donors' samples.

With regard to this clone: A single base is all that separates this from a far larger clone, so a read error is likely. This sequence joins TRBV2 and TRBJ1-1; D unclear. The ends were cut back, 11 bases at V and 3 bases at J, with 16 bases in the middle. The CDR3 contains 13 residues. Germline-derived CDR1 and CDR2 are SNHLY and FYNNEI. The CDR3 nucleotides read TGTGCCGGCCTTCGGGAGAGGGACACTGAAGCTTTCTTT. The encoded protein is CAGLRERDTEAFF.

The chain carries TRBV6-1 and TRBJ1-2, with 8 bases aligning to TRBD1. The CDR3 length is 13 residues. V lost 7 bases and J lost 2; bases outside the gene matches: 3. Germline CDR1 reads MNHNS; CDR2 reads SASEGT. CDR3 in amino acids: CASTRQGNYGYTF. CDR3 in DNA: TGTGCCAGCACCCGACAGGGGAACTATGGCTACACCTTC.

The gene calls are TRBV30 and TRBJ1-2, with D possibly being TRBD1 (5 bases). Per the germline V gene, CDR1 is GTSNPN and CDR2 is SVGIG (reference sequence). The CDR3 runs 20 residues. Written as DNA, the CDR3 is TGTGCATCCACCTTGAGAAGGATGGGTTCGGTCCTCCAGGGAGGGGATGGCTACACCTTC. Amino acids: CASTLRRMGSVLQGGDGYTF.

CDR3 loop: CASSFLDTIYF. Here the CDR3 DNA reads TGCGCCAGCAGCTTCTTAGACACCATATATTTT. The rearrangement joins TRBV5-1 to TRBJ1-3, with unresolved D. Looked up from germline, CDR1 is SGHRS and CDR2 is YFSETQ. V lost 2 bases to trimming and J lost 8 bases, with 5 bases between them. The CDR3 covers 11 residues.

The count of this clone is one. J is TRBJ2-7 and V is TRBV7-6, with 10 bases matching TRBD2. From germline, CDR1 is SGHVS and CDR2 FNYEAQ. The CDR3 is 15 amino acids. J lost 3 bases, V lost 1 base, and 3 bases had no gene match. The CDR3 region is CASSLGTSGVYEQYF. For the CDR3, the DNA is TGTGCCAGCAGCTTAGGGACTAGCGGAGTCTACGAGCAGTACTTC.

The CDR3 sequence is CASSASSREEYF. CDR3 sequence (DNA): TGTGCCAGCAGCGCATCCTCCAGGGAAGAGTACTTC. The chain carries TRBV5-4 and TRBJ2-5; perhaps TRBD1 as D (5 bases). The CDR3 has 12 amino acids. The germline CDR1 and CDR2 sequences are SGHNT and YYREEE (reference sequence). Trimming stripped 4 bases from V and 12 bases from J, with 16 bases between.

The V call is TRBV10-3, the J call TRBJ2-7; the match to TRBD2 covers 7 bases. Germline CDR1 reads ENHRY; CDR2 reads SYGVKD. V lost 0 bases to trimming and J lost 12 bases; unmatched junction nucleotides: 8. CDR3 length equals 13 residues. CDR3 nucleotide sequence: TGTGCCATCAGTGAGTCTTCTGGCGGGAGTATGTACTTC. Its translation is CAISESSGGSMYF.

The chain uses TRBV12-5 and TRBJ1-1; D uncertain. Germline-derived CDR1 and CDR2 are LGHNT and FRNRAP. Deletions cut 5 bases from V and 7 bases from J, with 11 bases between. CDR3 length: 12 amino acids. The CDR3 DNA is TGTGCTAGTGGTAGCCTCGGACTTGAAGCTTTCTTT. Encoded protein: CASGSLGLEAFF.

The CDR3: CASSSTGAGETQYF. The CDR3 bases are TGTGCCAGCAGCTCCACGGGCGCGGGGGAGACCCAGTACTTC. The rearrangement links TRBV7-8 to TRBJ2-5, with a weak D call TRBD2 (6 bases). The CDR3 extends over 14 amino acids. Germline CDR1 SGHVS, CDR2 FQNEAQ. Trimming pared 4 bases from V and 5 bases from J, leaving 14 bases between.

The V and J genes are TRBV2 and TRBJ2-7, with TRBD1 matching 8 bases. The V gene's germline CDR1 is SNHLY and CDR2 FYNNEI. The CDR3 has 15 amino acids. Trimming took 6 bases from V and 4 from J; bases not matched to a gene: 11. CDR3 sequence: CASRTTGASLYEQYF. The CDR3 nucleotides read TGTGCCAGCAGGACGACAGGGGCCAGCCTATACGAGCAGTACTTC.

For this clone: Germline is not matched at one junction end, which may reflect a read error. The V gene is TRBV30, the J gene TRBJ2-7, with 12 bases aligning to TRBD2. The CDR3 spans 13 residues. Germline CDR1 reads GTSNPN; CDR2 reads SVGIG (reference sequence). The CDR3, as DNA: TGTGCCTGGAGGGGGACTAGCGGGCATCAAGGGGACTTC. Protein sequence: CAWRGTSGHQGDF.

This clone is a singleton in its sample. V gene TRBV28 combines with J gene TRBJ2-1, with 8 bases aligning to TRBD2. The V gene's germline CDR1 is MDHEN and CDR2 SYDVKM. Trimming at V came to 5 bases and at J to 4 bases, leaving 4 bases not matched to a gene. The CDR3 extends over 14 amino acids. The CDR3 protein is CASSTSGLYNEQFF. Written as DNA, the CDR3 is TGTGCCAGCAGTACTAGCGGACTATACAATGAGCAGTTCTTC.

The CDR3 DNA reads TGCAGCGTGGATACAAGTACCGGGGAGCTGTTTTTT. Translated: CSVDTSTGELFF. J is TRBJ2-2 and V is TRBV29-1; D unclear. Germline CDR1 SQVTM, CDR2 ANQGSEA. The CDR3 sequence is 12 residues long. With 6 bases removed from V and 5 bases from J, the gap between germline ends came to 10 bases.

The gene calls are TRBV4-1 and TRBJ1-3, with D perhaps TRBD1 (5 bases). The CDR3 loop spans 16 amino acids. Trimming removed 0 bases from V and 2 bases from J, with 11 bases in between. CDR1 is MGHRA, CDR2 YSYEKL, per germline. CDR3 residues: CASSQEWEGAGNTIYF. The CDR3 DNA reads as TGCGCCAGCAGCCAAGAGTGGGAAGGGGCTGGAAACACCATATATTTT.

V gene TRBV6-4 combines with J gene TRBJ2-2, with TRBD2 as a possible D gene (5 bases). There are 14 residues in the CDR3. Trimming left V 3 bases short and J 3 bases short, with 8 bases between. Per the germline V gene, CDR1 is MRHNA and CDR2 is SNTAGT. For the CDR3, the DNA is TGTGCCAGCAGTGATGAGGGCCACACCGGGGAGCTGTTTTTT. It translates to CASSDEGHTGELFF.

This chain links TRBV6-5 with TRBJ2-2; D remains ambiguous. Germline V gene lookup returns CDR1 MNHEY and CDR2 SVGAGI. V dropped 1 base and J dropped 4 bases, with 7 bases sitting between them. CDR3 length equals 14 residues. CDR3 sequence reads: CASSYLPTTGELFF. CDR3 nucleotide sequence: TGTGCCAGCAGTTACTTACCTACCACCGGGGAGCTGTTTTTT.

CDR3 region: CASSSRTRQGGQETQYF. The CDR3 DNA is TGTGCCAGCAGTTCCCGCACCAGACAGGGTGGGCAAGAGACCCAGTACTTC. The V call is TRBV28, the J call TRBJ2-5; 7 nucleotides line up with TRBD1. V lost 4 bases, J lost 2 bases, and 13 bases stayed unmatched. CDR3 length: 17 residues. Germline CDR1 MDHEN, CDR2 SYDVKM.

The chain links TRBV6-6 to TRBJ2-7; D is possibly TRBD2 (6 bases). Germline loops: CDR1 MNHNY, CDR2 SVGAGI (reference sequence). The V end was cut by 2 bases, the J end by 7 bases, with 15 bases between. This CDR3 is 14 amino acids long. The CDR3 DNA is TGTGCCAGCAGTTACCCCACTAGCTCCGGGGAGCAGTACTTC. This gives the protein CASSYPTSSGEQYF.

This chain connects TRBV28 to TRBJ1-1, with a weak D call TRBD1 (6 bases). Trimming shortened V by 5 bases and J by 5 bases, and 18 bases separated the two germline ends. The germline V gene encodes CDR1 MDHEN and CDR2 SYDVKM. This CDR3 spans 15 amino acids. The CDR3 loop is CASSVTGLGWTEAFF. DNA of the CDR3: TGTGCCAGCAGTGTTACAGGGTTAGGATGGACTGAAGCTTTCTTT. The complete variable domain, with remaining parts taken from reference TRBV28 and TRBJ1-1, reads DVKVTQSSRYLVKRTGEKVFLECVQDMDHENMFWYRQDPGLGLRLIYFSYDVKMKEKGDIPEGYSVSREKKERFSLILESASTNQTSMYLCASSVTGLGWTEAFFGQGTRLTVV.

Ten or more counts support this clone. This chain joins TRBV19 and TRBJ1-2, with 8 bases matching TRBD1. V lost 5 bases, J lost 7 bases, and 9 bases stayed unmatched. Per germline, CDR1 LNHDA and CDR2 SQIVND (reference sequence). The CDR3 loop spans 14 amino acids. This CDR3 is CASSDHQGATGYTF. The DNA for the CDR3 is TGTGCCAGTAGTGATCATCAGGGGGCTACTGGCTACACCTTC.

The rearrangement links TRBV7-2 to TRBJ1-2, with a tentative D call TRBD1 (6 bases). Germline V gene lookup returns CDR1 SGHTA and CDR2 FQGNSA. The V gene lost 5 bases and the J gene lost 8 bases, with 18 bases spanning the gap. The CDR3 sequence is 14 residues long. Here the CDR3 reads CASSRDRFPWGYTF. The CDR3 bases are TGTGCCAGCAGCCGAGACAGGTTCCCCTGGGGCTACACCTTC.